Detailed here is one TCR beta chain. This sample stems from a study of CD8 T cells in Susac syndrome. RNA in amounts of roughly 0.5 to 1 ug was reverse transcribed with random hexamers. TCRdb re-called the immunoSEQ multiplex PCR reads with MiXCR, one entry per CDR3 protein. The data hold some 110,000 distinct CDR3 sequences, with 85% to 95% observed a single time. The CDR3 runs 15 residues. V shed 5 bases and J shed 4 bases, with 15 bases lying between them. Germline CDR1 is LNHNV and CDR2 is YYDKDF (reference sequence). The sequence was obtained from a human donor with Susac syndrome. The V gene is TRBV15, the J gene TRBJ1-5; TRBD1 is a possible D gene (6 bases). Specimen: CD8+ T cells from PBMCs. In DNA form, the CDR3 reads TGTGCCACCAGCCGGGACACCGAATCAAATCAGCCCCAGCATTTT. This gives the protein CATSRDTESNQPQHF.